This TCR beta chain is from a study of T cell clones after liver transplantation. Study-wide points: A larger donor-reactive than third-party decline suggested partial antigen-specific deletion.

Some clones are missing from TCRdb's copy, which holds only in-frame ones; the method was immunoSEQ multiplex PCR. The sample shows some 59,000 clones, about 70% of them seen only once. As regards this clone: Its antigen is not known.

The ends were cut back, 4 bases at V and 8 bases at J, with 9 bases in the middle. There are 12 residues in the CDR3. Germline CDR1 SGHNT, CDR2 YYREEE (reference sequence). The specimen comprised CD4+ T cells from blood, sampled at the 22-month timepoint. The chain joins TRBV5-4 to TRBJ1-4; no reliable D call. This clonotype was sampled from a human patient who received a liver transplant. Some T cells may originate from the graft donor. CDR3 sequence: CASSLLGEKLFF. CDR3 bases: TGTGCCAGCAGCCTCCTAGGGGAAAAACTGTTTTTT.